Each of the 18 T cell receptor beta chains below was sequenced from the same sample in a study of graft-versus-host responses after intestinal transplantation. Which antigens these TCRs recognize remains unknown. Some clones are missing from TCRdb's copy, which holds only in-frame ones; the method was immunoSEQ multiplex PCR. The table includes fewer than 95,000 clones, 90% to 95% detected once. Source: unstimulated CD8+ T cells sorted from spleen or lymph node cells, taken before intestinal transplant. These receptor sequences come from a human donor who received an intestinal transplant.

The CDR3 here is CASSPRGRGRTDTQYF. The CDR3 DNA reads as TGTGCCAGCAGCCCTCGAGGGCGGGGGCGTACAGATACGCAGTATTTT. J is TRBJ2-3 and V is TRBV7-2; maybe TRBD2 (7 bases). The V gene's germline CDR1 is SGHTA and CDR2 FQGNSA. This CDR3 spans 16 amino acids. V gave up 5 bases and J gave up 3 bases, with 18 bases separating them.

The rearrangement uses TRBV27 and TRBJ2-5; D possibly corresponds to TRBD2 (5 bases). Germline CDR1 reads MNHEY; CDR2 reads SMNVEV (reference sequence). Trimming shortened V by 5 bases and J by 5 bases, and 15 bases separated the two germline ends. This CDR3 is 14 amino acids long. The CDR3 is CASSPTRVEETQYF. The CDR3 nucleotides are TGTGCCAGCAGTCCTACTAGAGTCGAGGAGACCCAGTACTTC.

This clone was counted a few times. The chain uses TRBV27 and TRBJ1-4; TRBD1 agrees at 9 bases. CDR1 is MNHEY, CDR2 SMNVEV, per germline (reference sequence). Unmatched junction bases numbered 20, after V lost 2 bases and J lost 1 base. This CDR3 spans 22 amino acids. CDR3 protein: CASSLTPSRTGEGQGTNEKLFF. CDR3 nucleotides: TGTGCCAGCAGTTTAACCCCCTCTCGGACAGGGGAAGGCCAAGGAACTAATGAAAAACTGTTTTTT.

The rearrangement links TRBV27 to TRBJ1-5; D might be TRBD1 (6 bases). V was cut by 5 bases and J by 2 bases, with 7 bases left in between. The germline V gene has CDR1 MNHEY and CDR2 SMNVEV (reference sequence). The CDR3 is 13 amino acids. The CDR3 bases are TGTGCCAGCAGTCCAGGGGGCAATCAGCCCCAGCATTTT. It encodes CASSPGGNQPQHF.

The V gene is TRBV27, the J gene TRBJ2-2, with D possibly being TRBD1 (5 bases). V lost 2 bases, J lost 5 bases, and 18 bases lay in between. CDR1 is MNHEY, CDR2 SMNVEV, per germline (reference sequence). This CDR3 is 17 amino acids long. CDR3 sequence reads: CASSLRATARQTGELFF. The CDR3 bases are TGTGCCAGCAGTTTAAGGGCGACAGCCCGACAGACCGGGGAGCTGTTTTTT.

V gene TRBV4-1 combines with J gene TRBJ1-6; D is ambiguous. This CDR3 spans 12 amino acids. CDR1 and CDR2 from the germline V gene are MGHRA and YSYEKL. Trimming stripped 5 bases from V and 7 bases from J, with 6 bases between. The CDR3 loop reads CASSLQNSPLHF. CDR3 bases: TGCGCCAGCAGCTTACAAAATTCACCCCTCCACTTT.

This clone is a singleton in its sample. This chain links TRBV27 with TRBJ2-1; 7 bases are shared with TRBD1. The germline CDR1 and CDR2 sequences are MNHEY and SMNVEV (reference sequence). J was trimmed by 2 bases and V by 6 bases; bases with no gene match: 10. The CDR3 length is 16 residues. The CDR3 loop reads CASRGTGTVAYNEQFF. DNA of the CDR3: TGTGCCAGCAGGGGGACCGGGACAGTCGCCTACAATGAGCAGTTCTTC.

J is TRBJ1-2 and V is TRBV7-9; D may be TRBD1 (6 bases). The CDR3 runs to 16 residues. Germline V lookup: CDR1 SEHNR, CDR2 FQNEAQ (reference sequence). V was pared by 4 bases and J by 3 bases, with 18 bases between. This CDR3 is CASSYYEQGPDYGYTF. As DNA, the CDR3 is TGTGCCAGCAGCTACTACGAACAGGGTCCTGACTATGGCTACACCTTC. Using reference TRBV7-9 and TRBJ1-2 for the parts outside the CDR3, the full variable domain is DTGVSQNPRHKITKRGQNVTFRCDPISEHNRLYWYRQTLGQGPEFLTYFQNEAQLEKSRLLSDRFSAERPKGSFSTLEIQRTEQGDSAMYLCASSYYEQGPDYGYTFGSGTRLTVV.

V is TRBV27 and J is TRBJ1-2; the match to TRBD1 covers 7 bases. This CDR3 is 15 amino acids long. Germline V lookup: CDR1 MNHEY, CDR2 SMNVEV (reference sequence). Losses at the gene ends were 3 bases for V and 5 bases for J; bases not matched to a gene: 9. This CDR3 reads CASSLKHGTAYGYTF. The CDR3 DNA follows: TGTGCCAGCAGTTTGAAGCACGGGACAGCTTATGGCTACACCTTC.

About this clone: Other DNA sequences within the sample encode an identical CDR3. The chain links TRBV30 to TRBJ2-7; D may be TRBD1 (5 bases). V gave up 1 base and J gave up 1 base, with 8 bases separating them. Per the germline V gene, CDR1 is GTSNPN and CDR2 is SVGIG (reference sequence). This CDR3 comprises 13 residues. CDR3 nucleotide sequence: TGTGCCTGGAGTGGGCGACAGTCCTACGAGCAGTACTTC. This translates into CAWSGRQSYEQYF.

The J gene is TRBJ2-7, the V gene TRBV5-5; 7 bases fit TRBD1. The length of the CDR3 is 15 residues. Germline lookup yields CDR1 SGHKS and CDR2 YYEKEE (reference sequence). V trimming: 0 bases; J trimming: 5 bases; junction bases outside the gene matches: 8. The CDR3 region is CASSLAQGRWNEQYF. The CDR3 DNA sequence: TGTGCCAGCAGCTTGGCACAGGGGAGATGGAACGAGCAGTACTTC.

This sequence joins TRBV7-8 and TRBJ2-7, with TRBD1 identical over 8 bases. The germline V gene has CDR1 SGHVS and CDR2 FQNEAQ. Trimming at V came to 6 bases and at J to 3 bases, leaving 13 bases not matched to a gene. The CDR3 has 16 amino acids. The CDR3 loop reads CASRIYRTGSVYEQYF. CDR3 DNA: TGTGCCAGCAGAATCTACAGGACAGGGTCTGTCTACGAGCAGTACTTC.

This clone occurred once. V and J are TRBV19 and TRBJ2-3; D is unresolved. Germline CDR1 LNHDA, CDR2 SQIVND (reference sequence). The CDR3 is made up of 12 amino acids. V lost 8 bases and J lost 3, with 9 bases in between. As DNA, the CDR3 is TGTGCCAGTGGTGCGTCGACAGATACGCAGTATTTT. Translation: CASGASTDTQYF. Complete variable domain (other parts from reference TRBV19 and TRBJ2-3): DGGITQSPKYLFRKEGQNVTLSCEQNLNHDAMYWYRQDPGQGLRLIYYSQIVNDFQKGDIAEGYSVSREKKESFPLTVTSAQKNPTAFYLCASGASTDTQYFGPGTRLTVL.

The chain combines TRBV23-1 with TRBJ2-7, with D perhaps matching TRBD2 (5 bases). TRBV23-1 is sorted into the ORF group, with uncertain function. Trimming took 4 bases from V and 4 from J, leaving 11 bases between them. The CDR3 covers 13 residues. This chain's CDR3 is CASSPSQRYEQYF. In nucleotides, the CDR3 is TGCGCCAGCAGTCCGTCGCAGCGGTACGAGCAGTACTTC.

The chain is built from TRBV19 and TRBJ1-5, with a tentative D call TRBD1 (6 bases). The ends were cut back, 4 bases at V and 3 bases at J, with 13 bases in the middle. The CDR3 covers 15 residues. Germline CDR1 LNHDA, CDR2 SQIVND (reference sequence). CDR3 coding DNA: TGTGCCAGTAGTACCCAGACAGGCATCAATCAGCCCCAGCATTTT. Its protein product is CASSTQTGINQPQHF.

This clone was counted once. This chain links TRBV30 with TRBJ1-1; 8 positions match TRBD1. The germline V gene has CDR1 GTSNPN and CDR2 SVGIG (reference sequence). The ends lost 3 bases at V and 4 bases at J; junction bases unmatched: 10. This CDR3 contains 15 residues. CDR3 region: CAWRRSRGPSTEAFF. CDR3 coding DNA: TGTGCCTGGAGGAGAAGCAGGGGGCCAAGCACTGAAGCTTTCTTT.

The chain combines TRBV10-2 with TRBJ1-1; unclear D gene. V lost 2 bases and J 3 bases, leaving 7 bases between the germline ends. There are 13 residues in the CDR3. Germline assignment: CDR1 WSHSY and CDR2 SAAADI. In nucleotides, the CDR3 is TGCGCCAGCAGTGAGGGCGGCTACACTGAAGCTTTCTTT. Residues: CASSEGGYTEAFF.

The V gene is TRBV19, the J gene TRBJ2-1; D possibly corresponds to TRBD2 (6 bases). Deletions cut 4 bases from V and 4 bases from J, with 8 bases between. Germline V gives CDR1 LNHDA, CDR2 SQIVND (reference sequence). The length of the CDR3 is 13 residues. In DNA, the CDR3 is TGTGCCAGTAGTACGGGGGAATACAATGAGCAGTTCTTC. This sequence encodes CASSTGEYNEQFF.